A single sample gave rise to the 17 T cell receptor beta chains below, sequenced in a study of cytomegalovirus exposure and HLA in healthy donors. PCR employed 60 Vbeta and 13 Jbeta primers. The method was immunoSEQ multiplex PCR; TCRdb's version includes in-frame clones alone and lacks a portion of them. The sample shows over 100,000 clones, around 80% of them seen only once. The sample consisted of PBMCs. The source is a female donor in good health and CMV-seropositive.

The rearrangement links TRBV6-6 to TRBJ2-7; possibly TRBD1 for D (6 bases). The germline V and J ends were trimmed by 9 bases and 2 bases, with 20 bases remaining between them. The CDR3 spans 15 residues. Germline CDR1 reads MNHNY; CDR2 reads SVGAGI (reference sequence). CDR3 coding DNA: TGTGCCAGTAACCTAATCTCCAGGGGTGCCTACGAGCAGTACTTC. Translation gives CASNLISRGAYEQYF.

This clone was found a few times. The V and J genes are TRBV10-1 and TRBJ2-3; D might be TRBD2 (6 bases). This CDR3 contains 16 residues. The germline CDR1 and CDR2 sequences are WNHNN and SYGVQD (reference sequence). V lost 0 bases, J lost 2 bases, and 12 bases lay in between. CDR3 nucleotides: TGCGCCAGCAGTGAGTCGATCAGGACTAACACAGATACGCAGTATTTT. Protein sequence: CASSESIRTNTDTQYF.

The sample holds a few counts of this clone. The chain recombines TRBV19 with TRBJ2-2, with D unclear. The CDR3 totals 15 residues. Germline-derived CDR1 and CDR2 are LNHDA and SQIVND (reference sequence). V was shortened by 6 bases and J by 0 bases, with 11 bases between the two germline ends. The CDR3 region is CASRSVVANTGELFF. CDR3 DNA sequence: TGTGCCAGTAGGTCGGTAGTCGCGAACACCGGGGAGCTGTTTTTT.

The chain carries TRBV6-5 and TRBJ2-5; a possible D gene is TRBD1 (5 bases). TRBJ2-7 explains the end of the DNA better; the J call may be wrong. This CDR3 is 16 amino acids long. Germline V CDR1 and CDR2: MNHEY, SVGAGI. CDR3 residues: CASSYSAGSVPYEQYF. CDR3 nucleotide sequence: TGTGCCAGCAGTTACTCCGCAGGGTCTGTCCCCTACGAGCAGTACTTC.

This chain links TRBV7-6 with TRBJ1-4; no clear D. From germline, CDR1 is SGHVS and CDR2 FNYEAQ. Trimming stripped 6 bases from V and 8 bases from J, with 22 bases between. CDR3 length: 16 amino acids. The CDR3 reads CASSHATRFSNEKLFF. The CDR3 DNA reads as TGTGCCAGCAGTCACGCCACTCGGTTTAGTAACGAAAAACTGTTTTTT.

J is TRBJ1-3 and V is TRBV5-1; TRBD1 aligns across 7 bases. The length of the CDR3 is 15 residues. V shed 0 bases, J shed 3 bases, and the junction held 3 bases outside the gene matches. Germline V gene lookup returns CDR1 SGHRS and CDR2 YFSETQ. CDR3 sequence (DNA): TGCGCCAGCAGCTTGGTTGCAGGGGGTGGAAACACCATATATTTT. This encodes CASSLVAGGGNTIYF.

The chain couples TRBV18 to TRBJ2-5; weak D call: TRBD1 (6 bases). V lost 2 bases to trimming and J lost 3 bases, with 22 bases between them. The CDR3 extends over 18 amino acids. The germline CDR1 and CDR2 sequences are KGHSH and LQKENI. CDR3 in DNA: TGTGCCAGCTCACCATCACCTTGGAGTCTCCGGACAGAAGAGACCCAGTACTTC. Its translation: CASSPSPWSLRTEETQYF. Combining the CDR3 with reference TRBV18 and TRBJ2-5 gives the whole variable domain NAGVMQNPRHLVRRRGQEARLRCSPMKGHSHVYWYRQLPEEGLKFMVYLQKENIIDESGMPKERFSAEFPKEGPSILRIQQVVRGDSAAYFCASSPSPWSLRTEETQYFGPGTRLLVL.

This sequence joins TRBV19 and TRBJ1-2; TRBD1 matches at 7 bases. This CDR3 has 14 amino acids. V trimming: 3 bases; J trimming: 4 bases; junction bases outside the gene matches: 5. From germline, CDR1 is LNHDA and CDR2 SQIVND (reference sequence). The CDR3 here is CASSMIGQAYGYTF. CDR3 coding DNA: TGTGCCAGTAGTATGATAGGACAGGCCTATGGCTACACCTTC.

The genes are TRBV6-5 and TRBJ2-5; 9 nucleotides agree with TRBD1. V dropped 6 bases and J dropped 5; count of bases not matched to a gene: 4. This CDR3 contains 13 residues. Looked up from germline, CDR1 is MNHEY and CDR2 is SVGAGI. Written as DNA, the CDR3 is TGTGCCAGCAGCCGACAGGGGGGGGAGACCCAGTACTTC. Protein sequence: CASSRQGGETQYF.

The chain carries TRBV6-5 and TRBJ2-5; D possibly corresponds to TRBD2 (5 bases). The CDR3 consists of 15 residues. The germline V gene encodes CDR1 MNHEY and CDR2 SVGAGI. V was clipped by 6 bases and J by 0 bases, with 14 bases between them. In DNA form, the CDR3 reads TGTGCCAGCAGCAGCGGCGCGAGTAACCAAGAGACCCAGTACTTC. This gives the protein CASSSGASNQETQYF.

This clone has more than one count but fewer than ten. DNA for the CDR3: TGTGCCAGCAGTGTAGGCAGGTCCTCCTACGAGCAGTACTTC. It translates to CASSVGRSSYEQYF. The chain employs TRBV6-1 and TRBJ2-7; no clear D gene. The CDR3 spans 14 residues. V dropped 4 bases and J dropped 0 bases, with 10 bases sitting between them. Germline loops: CDR1 MNHNS, CDR2 SASEGT.

The CDR3 sequence is CATSRGLAGGVGELFF. The CDR3 DNA sequence: TGTGCCACCAGCAGAGGACTAGCGGGAGGTGTCGGGGAGCTGTTTTTT. The rearrangement links TRBV15 to TRBJ2-2, with 13 bases aligning to TRBD2. The CDR3 has 16 amino acids. The germline V gene encodes CDR1 LNHNV and CDR2 YYDKDF (reference sequence). V shed 1 base, J shed 7 bases, and the junction held 3 bases outside the gene matches.

The chain uses TRBV27 and TRBJ1-1; 7 positions agree with TRBD1. The CDR3 loop spans 13 amino acids. V lost 6 bases and J lost 8; bases outside the gene matches: 9. CDR1 is MNHEY and CDR2 is SMNVEV in the germline V gene (reference sequence). The CDR3 loop reads CASSHYDREEAFF. CDR3 DNA: TGTGCCAGCAGCCACTACGACAGGGAAGAAGCTTTCTTT.

This chain links TRBV7-2 with TRBJ2-3, with TRBD2 identical over 7 bases. J lost 3 bases, V lost 5 bases, and 8 bases had no gene match. The CDR3 sequence is 15 residues long. The germline CDR1 and CDR2 sequences are SGHTA and FQGNSA. The CDR3 coding sequence is TGTGCCAGCAGCATGGGCGGGAGTCGGACAGATACGCAGTATTTT. Translated, it gives CASSMGGSRTDTQYF.

The genes are TRBV15 and TRBJ2-7; 12 positions match TRBD1. The germline V gene has CDR1 LNHNV and CDR2 YYDKDF (reference sequence). The CDR3 consists of 16 residues. The V and J ends lost 2 bases and 4 bases, in that order; junction bases with no gene match: 6. The CDR3 here is CATSRSGTGGAYEQYF. In nucleotides, the CDR3 is TGTGCCACCAGCAGATCCGGGACAGGGGGCGCGTACGAGCAGTACTTC. The full variable domain, completed using reference TRBV15 and TRBJ2-7, is DAMVIQNPRYQVTQFGKPVTLSCSQTLNHNVMYWYQQKSSQAPKLLFHYYDKDFNNEADTPDNFQSRRPNTSFCFLDIRSPGLGDTAMYLCATSRSGTGGAYEQYFGPGTRLTVT.

This chain uses TRBV18 with TRBJ2-2, with D maybe TRBD2 (5 bases). The V end was cut by 1 base, the J end by 3 bases, with 9 bases between. Germline CDR1 and CDR2: KGHSH and LQKENI. The CDR3 spans 15 residues. The CDR3, as DNA: TGTGCCAGCTCACCACGAGGGCCAGACACCGGGGAGCTGTTTTTT. It codes for CASSPRGPDTGELFF. Supplemented by reference TRBV18 and TRBJ2-2, the full variable domain reads NAGVMQNPRHLVRRRGQEARLRCSPMKGHSHVYWYRQLPEEGLKFMVYLQKENIIDESGMPKERFSAEFPKEGPSILRIQQVVRGDSAAYFCASSPRGPDTGELFFGEGSRLTVL.

V usage is TRBV15 and J usage is TRBJ2-1; 10 bases are shared with TRBD2. After removal of 1 base from V and 10 bases from J, the junction contained 7 bases not matched to a gene. This CDR3 is built from 15 residues. The V gene's germline CDR1 is LNHNV and CDR2 YYDKDF (reference sequence). Written as DNA, the CDR3 is TGTGCCACCAGCAGAGTGACTAGCGGGTCCCACGAGCAGTTCTTC. Translation: CATSRVTSGSHEQFF. Drawing the rest from reference TRBV15 and TRBJ2-1, the complete variable domain is DAMVIQNPRYQVTQFGKPVTLSCSQTLNHNVMYWYQQKSSQAPKLLFHYYDKDFNNEADTPDNFQSRRPNTSFCFLDIRSPGLGDTAMYLCATSRVTSGSHEQFFGPGTRLTVL.